The T cell receptor (beta chain) described here comes from a study of Graves' ophthalmopathy and Graves' hyperthyroidism. Findings and caveats of the study: A 13-signature model separated ophthalmopathy from stable hyperthyroidism, about 90% sensitivity, just over 80% specificity. Most thyroid-expanded clonotypes exceeding 0.001 frequency were also found in blood.

Ten or more counts support this clonotype. Its antigen is undetermined. Using RNA transcripts, the TCR beta CDR3 regions were amplified. Second-round multiplex PCR came after a first-round RT-PCR that employed HTBI primers. One entry per CDR3 protein, called by TCRdb with MiXCR from the multiplex PCR reads. The data hold about 740,000 distinct CDR3 sequences, with roughly 40% observed a single time. V was clipped by 8 bases and J by 5 bases, with 9 bases between them. The germline V gene has CDR1 LNHDA and CDR2 SQIVND (reference sequence). This CDR3 contains 11 residues. Moderately to severely active ophthalmopathy under 3 months, CAS at least 3, NOSPECS at least 4.

This sequence originates from an adult man with Graves' ophthalmopathy. Material for sequencing was peripheral blood. The V gene is TRBV19, the J gene TRBJ1-1; no clear D gene. The CDR3 loop reads CASDAGTEAFF. Written as DNA, the CDR3 is TGTGCCAGTGATGCTGGGACTGAAGCTTTCTTT.